This T cell receptor (beta chain) was recorded in a study of shared clonotypes between healthy human individuals. Study-level points and caveats: It was only blood that was sampled, and tissue repertoires likely differ. Among the subsets, naive ones generally showed larger estimated richness than memory ones.

Germline CDR1 SGHRS, CDR2 YFSETQ. V was pared by 3 bases and J by 3 bases, with 5 bases of the junction left unmatched. The CDR3 runs 15 residues. CD45RO-negative, CCR7-positively selected cells formed the naive CD8 fraction, excluding terminally differentiated effector memory CD45RA+ cells. Details on this clone: Its antigen remains unknown.

Measured with immunoSEQ multiplex PCR; TCRdb has only the in-frame clones, and not every one. The data hold about 820,000 clones, with 85% to 95% observed a single time. Specimen: naive CD8+ T cells sorted from blood. This sequence joins TRBV5-1 and TRBJ2-3, with 9 bases matching TRBD1. The receptor comes from a man aged 25 to 40 in good health. The CDR3 DNA sequence: TGCGCCAGCAGCTCGAGACAGGGGGTGACAGATACGCAGTATTTT. This codes for CASSSRQGVTDTQYF. The full variable domain, with the rest looked up from reference TRBV5-1 and TRBJ2-3, is KAGVTQTPRYLIKTRGQQVTLSCSPISGHRSVSWYQQTPGQGLQFLFEYFSETQRNKGNFPGRFSGRQFSNSRSEMNVSTLELGDSALYLCASSSRQGVTDTQYFGPGTRLTVL.